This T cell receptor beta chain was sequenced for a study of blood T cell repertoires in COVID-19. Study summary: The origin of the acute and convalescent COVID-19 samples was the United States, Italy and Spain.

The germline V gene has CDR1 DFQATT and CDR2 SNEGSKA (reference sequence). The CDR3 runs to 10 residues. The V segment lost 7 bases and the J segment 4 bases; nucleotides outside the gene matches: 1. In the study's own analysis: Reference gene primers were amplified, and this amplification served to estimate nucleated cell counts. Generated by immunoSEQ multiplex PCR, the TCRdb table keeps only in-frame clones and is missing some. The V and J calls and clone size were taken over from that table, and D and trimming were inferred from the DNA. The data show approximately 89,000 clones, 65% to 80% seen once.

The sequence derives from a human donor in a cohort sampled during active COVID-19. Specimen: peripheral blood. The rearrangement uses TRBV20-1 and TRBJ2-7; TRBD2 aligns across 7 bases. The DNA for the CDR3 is TGCAGTGGACTAGCTTACGAGCAGTACTTC. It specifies CSGLAYEQYF.